Presented here are 30 T cell receptor beta chains from one specimen sequenced in a study of T cell repertoires in cytomegalovirus infection. MiXCR was run by TCRdb on the reads, yielding one entry per CDR3 protein. This table holds 450,000 to 600,000 distinct CDR3 sequences, approximately 10% found once. Sequencing was carried out using PBMCs. Source of these receptors: a human donor in good health (CMV status not recorded). Some clones in this sample may be carry-over from other donors' samples.

In its sample, this clonotype was seen many times. The CDR3 protein is CASSLLVRTGSSEAFF. The CDR3 nucleotides read TGTGCCAGTAGTTTATTGGTCCGGACAGGCAGCTCTGAAGCTTTCTTT. The V call is TRBV19, the J call TRBJ1-1; 7 bases are shared with TRBD1. The length of the CDR3 is 16 residues. Germline V gives CDR1 LNHDA, CDR2 SQIVND (reference sequence). J gave up 6 bases and V 5 bases, and 15 bases lay outside the gene matches.

There are many counts of this clonotype. This sequence joins TRBV28 and TRBJ1-2; D remains ambiguous. The CDR3 runs 13 residues. The V gene lost 6 bases and the J gene lost 3 bases, with 11 bases spanning the gap. Germline loops: CDR1 MDHEN, CDR2 SYDVKM. CDR3 sequence reads: CASSLRQDYGYTF. CDR3 nucleotide sequence: TGTGCCAGCAGCTTGAGACAAGACTATGGCTACACCTTC.

This clonotype was detected many times. The CDR3: CASSYGTSGTQFF. DNA of the CDR3: TGTGCCAGCAGTTACGGGACTAGCGGGACGCAGTTCTTC. The genes are TRBV6-5 and TRBJ2-1; 13 nucleotides line up with TRBD2. The V segment lost 2 bases and the J segment 12 bases; nucleotides outside the gene matches: 1. The CDR3 runs 13 residues. Germline lookup yields CDR1 MNHEY and CDR2 SVGAGI.

This clonotype came up many times. The DNA of the CDR3 is TGTGCCAGCAGTTTAAAACGTCTAGCGAGTCTCCTCGGGGAGCTGTTTTTT. Protein product: CASSLKRLASLLGELFF. V usage is TRBV28 and J usage is TRBJ2-2, with D possibly TRBD2 on 6 matching bases. V was trimmed by 2 bases and J by 7 bases, leaving 20 bases between them. The germline V gene has CDR1 MDHEN and CDR2 SYDVKM. The CDR3 covers 17 residues.

This clonotype turned up a few times. This chain connects TRBV18 to TRBJ1-4; no clear D. CDR3 length: 15 amino acids. Germline CDR1 and CDR2: KGHSH and LQKENI. V was clipped by 1 base and J by 4 bases, with 10 bases between them. The CDR3 nucleotides are TGTGCCAGCTCACCACGCCCGGGAATTAATGAAAAACTGTTTTTT. Translated, it gives CASSPRPGINEKLFF.

The CDR3 loop is CSANRLAGFGEQYF. CDR3 nucleotide sequence: TGCAGTGCGAATAGACTAGCGGGCTTCGGGGAGCAGTACTTC. The chain employs TRBV20-1 and TRBJ2-7, with 10 bases identical to TRBD2. With 6 bases clipped from V and 7 bases from J, the junction kept 12 bases outside the gene matches. Germline V lookup: CDR1 DFQATT, CDR2 SNEGSKA (reference sequence). CDR3 size: 14 residues.

The chain employs TRBV7-9 and TRBJ1-1; maybe TRBD1 (6 bases). This CDR3 region has 12 residues. V was pared by 6 bases and J by 8 bases, with 13 bases between. From germline, CDR1 is SEHNR and CDR2 FQNEAQ (reference sequence). DNA for the CDR3: TGTGCCAGCAGACCTGGGGGGGCCGAAGCTTTCTTT. Translation: CASRPGGAEAFF.

This clonotype showed up just a few times. This chain connects TRBV28 to TRBJ2-3; D perhaps matches TRBD2 (6 bases). The CDR3 runs to 13 residues. CDR1 MDHEN and CDR2 SYDVKM come from the germline V gene. Deletions cut 4 bases from V and 6 bases from J, with 11 bases between. The CDR3 DNA is TGTGCCAGCAGTTGGACTACCGGGGATACGCAGTATTTT. It yields the protein CASSWTTGDTQYF.

This chain connects TRBV30 to TRBJ1-1, with TRBD1 as a possible D gene (5 bases). Trimming removed 1 base from V and 1 base from J, with 7 bases in between. The germline V gene encodes CDR1 GTSNPN and CDR2 SVGIG (reference sequence). The CDR3 totals 13 residues. Here the CDR3 DNA reads TGTGCCTGGAGTGATCAGGGGAACACTGAAGCTTTCTTT. Its protein is CAWSDQGNTEAFF.

V usage is TRBV27 and J usage is TRBJ2-2, with unresolved D. Between the trimmed V and J ends, which lost 5 bases and 7 bases, there was a span of 8 bases. This CDR3 has 12 residues. CDR1 is MNHEY, CDR2 SMNVEV, per germline (reference sequence). The CDR3 loop is CASSPLGGELFF. DNA of the CDR3: TGTGCCAGCAGTCCTCTGGGCGGGGAGCTGTTTTTT.

This clonotype was observed at least ten times. The V call is TRBV7-3, the J call TRBJ2-5; possible D gene TRBD2, 6 bases. Germline lookup yields CDR1 SGHTA and CDR2 FQGTGA. The V end lost 5 bases, the J end lost 5 bases, and 12 bases lay between the germline ends. The CDR3 is made up of 13 amino acids. Here the CDR3 reads CASSPEGRETQYF. The CDR3 DNA reads as TGTGCCAGCAGCCCGGAGGGGAGGGAGACCCAGTACTTC.

This clonotype has at least ten counts. The rearrangement links TRBV6-1 to TRBJ2-3; D might be TRBD2 (6 bases). Deletions cut 11 bases from V and 0 bases from J, with 18 bases between. The CDR3 contains 15 residues. Germline loops: CDR1 MNHNS, CDR2 SASEGT. CDR3 amino acids: CAGALGTGSTDTQYF. For the CDR3, the DNA is TGTGCCGGAGCCTTGGGGACTGGGAGCACAGATACGCAGTATTTT.

The rearrangement uses TRBV19 and TRBJ2-5; 8 nucleotides line up with TRBD2. V shed 5 bases and J 4 bases; nucleotides not matched to a gene: 9. Germline V gene data show CDR1 as LNHDA and CDR2 as SQIVND (reference sequence). CDR3 length: 15 amino acids. CDR3 nucleotide sequence: TGTGCCAGTAGTCCCCGCGGGGGGCCCGGAGAGACCCAGTACTTC. Residues: CASSPRGGPGETQYF.

This clonotype was recorded at least ten times. The chain couples TRBV10-3 to TRBJ2-1; TRBD1 agrees at 9 bases. Per germline, CDR1 ENHRY and CDR2 SYGVKD. J lost 2 bases, V lost 1 base, and 6 bases had no gene match. There are 17 residues in the CDR3. The CDR3 is CAISELITGGPYNEQFF. The CDR3 nucleotides are TGTGCCATCAGTGAGTTAATAACAGGGGGCCCCTACAATGAGCAGTTCTTC.

This clonotype was counted between two and nine times. The rearrangement joins TRBV18 to TRBJ2-7; possible D gene TRBD2, 5 bases. CDR1 is KGHSH, CDR2 LQKENI, per germline. CDR3 length: 13 residues. Trimming cost V 3 bases and J 5 bases, with 11 bases left between them. This CDR3 is CASSPVEDHEQYF. CDR3 coding DNA: TGTGCCAGCTCACCCGTGGAGGACCACGAGCAGTACTTC. Combining the CDR3 with reference TRBV18 and TRBJ2-7 gives the whole variable domain NAGVMQNPRHLVRRRGQEARLRCSPMKGHSHVYWYRQLPEEGLKFMVYLQKENIIDESGMPKERFSAEFPKEGPSILRIQQVVRGDSAAYFCASSPVEDHEQYFGPGTRLTVT.

The chain links TRBV3-1 to TRBJ2-2; the D is unclear. Germline CDR1 is LGHDT and CDR2 is YNNKEL (reference sequence). The CDR3 runs 16 residues. Deletions cut 1 base from V and 5 bases from J, with 14 bases between. The CDR3 nucleotides read TGTGCCAGCAGCCAAGGGGCGACCGCATCGACCGGGGAGCTGTTTTTT. Encoded protein: CASSQGATASTGELFF.

This clonotype was detected many times. The chain has TRBV11-2 and TRBJ1-2; possibly TRBD1 for D (6 bases). V was clipped by 4 bases and J by 8 bases, with 14 bases between them. This CDR3 has 13 amino acids. Germline values: CDR1 SGHAT, CDR2 FQNNGV. The CDR3 nucleotides read TGTGCCAGCAGCTCCACAGGGTTTCAGGGCTACACCTTC. Protein sequence: CASSSTGFQGYTF.

A remark on this clonotype: A read error is possible here, since a much larger clone lies one base away. The genes are TRBV15 and TRBJ1-5; D not certain. The CDR3 spans 20 residues. V was clipped by 1 base and J by 0 bases, with 22 bases between them. Germline V gene sequence: CDR1 LNHNV, CDR2 YYDKDF (reference sequence). The CDR3 bases are TGTGCCACCAGCAGAGTGGAAGGATGGAGCAGTGGGGATAGCAATCAGCCCCAGCATTTT. As protein: CATSRVEGWSSGDSNQPQHF.

The chain employs TRBV27 and TRBJ1-5; possibly TRBD1 for D (6 bases). CDR3 length equals 14 residues. Between the trimmed V and J ends, which lost 2 bases and 7 bases, there was a span of 12 bases. Germline V gene data show CDR1 as MNHEY and CDR2 as SMNVEV (reference sequence). The DNA of the CDR3 is TGTGCCAGCAGTTTAGTTAGCGGGGGCCAGCCCCAGCATTTT. As protein: CASSLVSGGQPQHF.

This clonotype was detected ten times or more. The chain couples TRBV5-4 to TRBJ1-1, with a tentative D call TRBD1 (6 bases). This CDR3 spans 15 amino acids. In germline, CDR1 is SGHNT, CDR2 YYREEE (reference sequence). Deletions cut 0 bases from V and 3 bases from J, with 12 bases between. This CDR3 is CASSLEPGVDTEAFF. Here the CDR3 DNA reads TGTGCCAGCAGCTTGGAACCAGGGGTAGACACTGAAGCTTTCTTT.

This clonotype has a count of ten or more. The CDR3 loop reads CASSWGDGGYGYTF. The CDR3 DNA is TGTGCCAGCAGTTGGGGCGACGGAGGCTATGGCTACACCTTC. This rearrangement joins TRBV28 to TRBJ1-2; a weak D match, TRBD1 (5 bases). V dropped 4 bases and J dropped 4 bases, with 13 bases sitting between them. Germline assignment: CDR1 MDHEN and CDR2 SYDVKM. This CDR3 contains 14 residues.

In DNA, the CDR3 is TGTGCCAGCAGCCCGGGGGAGCGGGGGGCCGGGGAGACCCAGTACTTC. The encoded protein is CASSPGERGAGETQYF. The chain recombines TRBV12-3 or TRBV12-4 with TRBJ2-5; 9 bases fit TRBD2. The CDR3 runs to 16 residues. V shed 6 bases and J 5 bases; nucleotides not matched to a gene: 13.

This clonotype was seen a handful of times. This chain links TRBV11-2 with TRBJ1-2; 7 bases line up with TRBD1. This CDR3 has 14 residues. With 4 bases clipped from V and 7 bases from J, the junction kept 9 bases outside the gene matches. Germline CDR1 and CDR2: SGHAT and FQNNGV. CDR3 amino acids: CASSSLGGGGGYTF. The CDR3 bases are TGTGCCAGCAGCTCCCTAGGGGGCGGTGGTGGCTACACCTTC. Full variable domain (remainder filled in from reference TRBV11-2 and TRBJ1-2): EAGVAQSPRYKIIEKRQSVAFWCNPISGHATLYWYQQILGQGPKLLIQFQNNGVVDDSQLPKDRFSAERLKGVDSTLKIQPAKLEDSAVYLCASSSLGGGGGYTFGSGTRLTVV.

About this clonotype itself: This may be a read error: a much more frequent sequence differs by one nucleotide. The rearrangement joins TRBV7-4 to TRBJ1-1; the D is unclear. CDR3 size: 13 residues. Per the germline V gene, CDR1 is SGHVT and CDR2 is SQSDAQ. For the CDR3, the DNA is TGTGCCAACAGCCCCGAACCAAACACTGAAGCTTTCTTT. Its protein product is CANSPEPNTEAFF.

This clonotype was observed a few times. V gene TRBV4-2 combines with J gene TRBJ1-4; D not certain. This CDR3 spans 16 amino acids. Germline-derived CDR1 and CDR2 are LGHNA and YNFKEQ. With 0 bases removed from V and 1 base from J, the gap between germline ends came to 9 bases. For the CDR3, the DNA is TGTGCCAGCAGCCAAGAGTGGGCGAGAACTAATGAAAAACTGTTTTTT. Its translation is CASSQEWARTNEKLFF.

This clonotype was recorded at least ten times. The chain recombines TRBV7-8 with TRBJ2-7; D is perhaps TRBD2 (6 bases). V was cut by 1 base and J by 2 bases, with 24 bases left in between. This CDR3 is 19 amino acids long. Germline V CDR1 and CDR2: SGHVS, FQNEAQ. The DNA of the CDR3 is TGTGCCAGCAGCTTAGGCGAGAACCGGGCCCGGGGAGGAACCTACGAGCAGTACTTC. Translating it yields CASSLGENRARGGTYEQYF.

This chain connects TRBV18 to TRBJ2-3; 7 nucleotides agree with TRBD1. V dropped 3 bases and J dropped 1; count of bases not matched to a gene: 7. CDR1 is KGHSH, CDR2 LQKENI, per germline. CDR3 length: 16 residues. The CDR3 protein is CASSPRTTGGTDTQYF. The CDR3 coding sequence is TGTGCCAGCTCACCGCGAACCACAGGGGGCACAGATACGCAGTATTTT. The complete variable domain, with remaining parts taken from reference TRBV18 and TRBJ2-3, reads NAGVMQNPRHLVRRRGQEARLRCSPMKGHSHVYWYRQLPEEGLKFMVYLQKENIIDESGMPKERFSAEFPKEGPSILRIQQVVRGDSAAYFCASSPRTTGGTDTQYFGPGTRLTVL.

This clonotype has ten or more counts. The V and J genes are TRBV7-8 and TRBJ2-3; 7 bases are a match to TRBD2. V shed 5 bases and J 0 bases; nucleotides not matched to a gene: 11. CDR3 length equals 17 residues. CDR1 and CDR2 (germline): SGHVS, FQNEAQ. Written as DNA, the CDR3 is TGTGCCAGCAGCCTGGGGAGGGCCATCCCTAGCACAGATACGCAGTATTTT. Translated: CASSLGRAIPSTDTQYF.

The chain recombines TRBV5-5 with TRBJ1-2; D unresolved. The CDR3 is 12 residues long. Germline V gene sequence: CDR1 SGHKS, CDR2 YYEKEE (reference sequence). The ends were cut back, 3 bases at V and 13 bases at J, with 16 bases in the middle. CDR3 in DNA: TGTGCCAGCAGCTGGGCCGGACGGCTTCTCACCTTC. This codes for CASSWAGRLLTF.

This clonotype was counted many times. This chain uses TRBV10-3 with TRBJ1-2; the match to TRBD1 covers 9 bases. V lost 3 bases to trimming and J lost 3 bases; unmatched junction nucleotides: 5. CDR1 ENHRY and CDR2 SYGVKD come from the germline V gene. The CDR3 extends over 15 amino acids. This CDR3 reads CAISELRTGDYGYTF. In DNA form, the CDR3 reads TGTGCCATCAGTGAATTGAGGACAGGGGACTATGGCTACACCTTC.